This paragraph covers one T cell receptor (beta chain) sequence. Its specificity is not known. The method was immunoSEQ multiplex PCR; TCRdb's version includes in-frame clones alone and lacks a portion of them. The sample has some 56,000 clones, roughly 88% seen once. The record originates from a study of T cell responses to AZD1222 COVID-19 vaccine. The study's findings and limits: Reportedly, close to half of spike-specific TCRs are directed against unmutated variant regions.

Germline CDR1 reads SQVTM; CDR2 reads ANQGSEA. V gave up 7 bases and J gave up 7 bases; unmatched junction bases: 5. The CDR3 runs to 12 residues. This chain uses TRBV29-1 with TRBJ1-2; 11 positions agree with TRBD1. This clonotype was sampled from an adult in good health. Sequencing was performed on peripheral blood, taken on day 0 of AZD1222 vaccination. In nucleotides, the CDR3 is TGCAGCGCCGAGGACAGGGGGCTTGGCTACACCTTC. Encoded protein: CSAEDRGLGYTF.